One sample yielded the 12 T cell receptor beta chains listed below, sequenced in a study of T cells in Graves' hyperthyroidism and ophthalmopathy. The TCR beta CDR3 regions underwent amplification using RNA transcripts as the source. RT-PCR in the first round (using the HTBI primer set) targeted the TCR CDR3. TCRdb reprocessed the multiplex PCR reads with MiXCR, giving one entry per CDR3 protein. The sample holds a few hundred thousand distinct CDR3 sequences, roughly 15% seen once. Sequencing input: blood. All receptors come from a woman aged 40-49 years with Graves' hyperthyroidism that later progressed to Graves' ophthalmopathy.

About this clonotype itself: One junction end disagrees with the germline gene, perhaps due to a read error. This sequence joins TRBV13 and TRBJ2-6; D may be TRBD1 (6 bases). CDR3 length: 16 residues. CDR1 is PRHDT and CDR2 is FYEKMQ in the germline V gene (reference sequence). CDR3 nucleotide sequence: TGCGCCAACAGCATGACAGGTTTCTCTGGGGCCAACGTCCTGACTTTC. Translation: CANSMTGFSGANVLTF.

This chain links TRBV4-1 with TRBJ2-5, with a weak D call TRBD1 (5 bases). Germline CDR1 MGHRA, CDR2 YSYEKL. V dropped 0 bases and J dropped 7 bases, with 27 bases sitting between them. The CDR3 is made up of 19 amino acids. The chain's CDR3 is CASSQDLWARGGQFGTQYF. In DNA form, the CDR3 reads TGCGCCAGCAGCCAAGATCTGTGGGCTAGGGGTGGCCAATTTGGGACCCAGTACTTC.

The CDR3 nucleotides are TGTGCCAGCAGCCACCCGGTCGGGCCCCAGCATTTT. Translating gives CASSHPVGPQHF. The J gene is TRBJ1-5, the V gene TRBV7-9; no clear D gene. Germline V gene sequence: CDR1 SEHNR, CDR2 FQNEAQ (reference sequence). V shed 5 bases and J shed 9 bases, with 11 bases lying between them. The CDR3 is 12 amino acids.

This clonotype was detected ten times or more. The rearrangement joins TRBV6-2 or TRBV6-3 to TRBJ2-6; D gene ambiguous. Germline V lookup: CDR1 MNHEY, CDR2 SVGEGT. The CDR3 consists of 15 residues. Trimming shortened V by 10 bases and J by 1 base, and 14 bases separated the two germline ends. The CDR3, as DNA: TGTGCCACCAATCTCATGGTTTCTGGGGCCAACGTCCTGACTTTC. Protein product: CATNLMVSGANVLTF.

This clonotype was recorded many times. An end of the junction differs from the germline gene, which may be a read error. This chain connects TRBV7-8 to TRBJ1-5, with D unresolved. Germline V lookup: CDR1 SGHVS, CDR2 FQNEAQ. The CDR3 has 14 amino acids. This CDR3 is CASSLGISSQPQHF. The CDR3 DNA sequence: TGTGCCAGCAGCTTAGGCATCAGCAGTCAGCCCCAGCATTTT.

This clonotype was seen at least ten times. The CDR3 DNA sequence: TGCAGTGGCCACCGGGACAATAATCAGCCCCAGCATTTT. It specifies CSGHRDNNQPQHF. The V gene is TRBV20-1, the J gene TRBJ1-5; maybe TRBD1 (6 bases). This CDR3 region has 13 residues. CDR1 is DFQATT and CDR2 is SNEGSKA in the germline V gene (reference sequence). V was trimmed by 7 bases and J by 4 bases, leaving 14 bases between them.

This clonotype occurred many times. The chain carries TRBV11-2 and TRBJ2-1; D ambiguous. The CDR3 extends over 17 amino acids. Germline assignment: CDR1 SGHAT and CDR2 FQNNGV. The V and J ends lost 0 bases and 8 bases respectively, with 20 bases between them. CDR3 in DNA: TGTGCCAGCAGCTTAGATAAGGTGGCAGGATTTGGTCATGAGCAGTTCTTC. Translated: CASSLDKVAGFGHEQFF.

This clonotype was detected many times. The chain combines TRBV19 with TRBJ2-7; no clear D. V lost 4 bases, J lost 0 bases, and 13 bases lay in between. CDR3 length equals 15 residues. Germline CDR1 is LNHDA and CDR2 is SQIVND (reference sequence). CDR3 in DNA: TGTGCCAGTAGTACTACGGTGTGGAGCTCCTACGAGCAGTACTTC. It translates to CASSTTVWSSYEQYF. The full variable domain, its missing parts supplied by reference TRBV19 and TRBJ2-7, is DGGITQSPKYLFRKEGQNVTLSCEQNLNHDAMYWYRQDPGQGLRLIYYSQIVNDFQKGDIAEGYSVSREKKESFPLTVTSAQKNPTAFYLCASSTTVWSSYEQYFGPGTRLTVT.

The sample holds many counts of this clonotype. The chain uses TRBV9 and TRBJ2-3; a possible D gene is TRBD1 (6 bases). Trimming removed 0 bases at V and 1 base at J, with 9 bases between. CDR3 length: 15 residues. Per the germline V gene, CDR1 is SGDLS and CDR2 is YYNGEE. CDR3 residues: CASSVETGRTDTQYF. Written as DNA, the CDR3 is TGTGCCAGCAGCGTAGAGACAGGCCGCACAGATACGCAGTATTTT.

The rearrangement joins TRBV20-1 to TRBJ1-5; D unresolved. CDR3 length: 13 amino acids. The germline V gene has CDR1 DFQATT and CDR2 SNEGSKA (reference sequence). V dropped 3 bases and J dropped 5 bases, with 11 bases sitting between them. CDR3 DNA: TGCAGTGCTAGCGCTAATTGGGATCAGCCCCAGCATTTT. It encodes CSASANWDQPQHF.

This clonotype was detected many times. The V call is TRBV7-9, the J call TRBJ2-2, with D tentatively TRBD2 (6 bases). V was shortened by 0 bases and J by 1 base, with 6 bases between the two germline ends. Germline V lookup: CDR1 SEHNR, CDR2 FQNEAQ (reference sequence). This CDR3 is 15 amino acids long. The CDR3 here is CASSLAGGNTGELFF. CDR3 bases: TGTGCCAGCAGCTTAGCGGGAGGGAACACCGGGGAGCTGTTTTTT.

This clonotype appeared a few times. Germline and junction disagree at one end, which may indicate a read error. The V call is TRBV5-1, the J call TRBJ1-2, with unresolved D. Per the germline V gene, CDR1 is SGHRS and CDR2 is YFSETQ. The CDR3 spans 13 residues. CDR3 sequence: CASSLSPTYGYTF. Here the CDR3 DNA reads TGCGCCAGTAGCTTGTCACCGACCTATGGCTACACCTTC.